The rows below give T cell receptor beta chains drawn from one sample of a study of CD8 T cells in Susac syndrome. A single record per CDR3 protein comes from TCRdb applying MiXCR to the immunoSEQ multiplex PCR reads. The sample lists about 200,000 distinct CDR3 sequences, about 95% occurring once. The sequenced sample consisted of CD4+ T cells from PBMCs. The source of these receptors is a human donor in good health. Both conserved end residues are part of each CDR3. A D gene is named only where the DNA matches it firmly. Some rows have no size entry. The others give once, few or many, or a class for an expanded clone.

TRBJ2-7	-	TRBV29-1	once	TGCAGCGTTGGGTTCTTGAAGGGTCCAGGCTACGAGCAGTACTTC	CSVGFLKGPGYEQYF
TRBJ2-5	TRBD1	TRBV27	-	TGTGCCAGCAGGAGACAGGGGCCAGAGACCCAGTACTTC	CASRRQGPETQYF
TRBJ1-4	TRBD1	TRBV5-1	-	TGCGCCAGCAGCTTGGGAGCGACAGGGACTAATGAAAAACTGTTTTTT	CASSLGATGTNEKLFF
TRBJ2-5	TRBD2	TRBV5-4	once	TGTGCCAGCAGCTTTCGGGGGGAAGAGACCCAGTACTTC	CASSFRGEETQYF
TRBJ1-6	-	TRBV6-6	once	TGTGCCAGCCGGGAGGGTCAGTCCAGTTCACCCCTCCACTTT	CASREGQSSSPLHF
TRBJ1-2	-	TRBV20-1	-	TGCAGTGCTGCTACCAGGGCGGATTCTAACTATGGCTACACCTTC	CSAATRADSNYGYTF
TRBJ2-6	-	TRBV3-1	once	TGTGCCAGCAGCCAAGATTCGGCAAGATTGACTTTC	CASSQDSARLTF
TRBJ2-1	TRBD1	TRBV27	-	TGTGCCAGCAGGCGGACAGGGTCCGATGAGCAGTTCTTC	CASRRTGSDEQFF
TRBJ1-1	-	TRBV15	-	TGTGCCACCAGCTCCCGAGGGCAAGGGGTTGGGAACACTGAAGCTTTCTTT	CATSSRGQGVGNTEAFF
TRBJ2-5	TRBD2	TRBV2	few	TGTGCCAGCAGTGCGGGGACTAGCGGGGAGACCCAGTACTTC	CASSAGTSGETQYF
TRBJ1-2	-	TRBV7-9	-	TGTGCCAGCAGCTTAGTATACAGAGGGGCTTATGGCTACACCTTC	CASSLVYRGAYGYTF
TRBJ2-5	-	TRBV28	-	TGTGCCAGCAGCCTGGGTTTGGGTAATCAAGAGACCCAGTACTTC	CASSLGLGNQETQYF
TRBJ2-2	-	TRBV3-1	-	TGTGCCAGCAGCCGCACGACAGTTTACACCGGGGAGCTGTTTTTT	CASSRTTVYTGELFF
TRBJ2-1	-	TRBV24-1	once	TGTGCCACCAGTGATTTACGGAAAGGCGAGCAGTTCTTC	CATSDLRKGEQFF